Listed below are T cell receptor beta chains from one sample, sequenced in a study of blood T cell repertoires in COVID-19. Repertoires were generated with immunoSEQ multiplex PCR, while TCRdb's copy carries only in-frame clones and drops some. The table lists fewer than 350,000 clones, about 90% of them singletons. Specimen: PBMCs or T cells enriched from blood (not recorded which). The receptors here all came from a woman under 30 with acute COVID-19. Each CDR3 is given with its conserved first and last residue. The D gene is left open where the match is weak. The listing skips clone size in some rows; elsewhere it reads once, few, many or a size class.

abundance,v_gene,j_gene,d_gene,CDR3nt,CDR3aa
NA,TRBV6-5,TRBJ1-6,NA,TGTGCCAGCAGTTACCTCCAGGGGAGTTCACCCCTCCACTTT,CASSYLQGSSPLHF
NA,TRBV25-1,TRBJ1-1,NA,TGTGCCAGCAGTGGTCGGTACACTGAAGCTTTCTTT,CASSGRYTEAFF
NA,TRBV12-1,TRBJ2-7,NA,TGTGCCAGCAGCTGCCGACTAGCGGGATTCGACGAGCAGTACTTC,CASSCRLAGFDEQYF
NA,TRBV6-5,TRBJ2-7,TRBD1,TGTGCCAGCAGCGCCCCCGGGACAGGCTACGAGCAGTACTTC,CASSAPGTGYEQYF
NA,TRBV11-2,TRBJ1-3,NA,TGTGCCAGCAGCGGACGACAGGCAGGGCCAGGAAACACCATATATTTT,CASSGRQAGPGNTIYF
NA,TRBV7-8,TRBJ2-1,TRBD2,TGTGCCAGCAGCTTAGTTGCGGGAGTTGTTGAGCAGTTCTTC,CASSLVAGVVEQFF
NA,TRBV4-3,TRBJ2-1,TRBD2,TGCGCCAGCAGCCGAAGACACGGGGGGAGAGATGAGCAGTTCTTC,CASSRRHGGRDEQFF
few,TRBV19,TRBJ1-1,NA,TGTGCCAGTAACCCCACGGTCGACTATTGGAGCGCTGAAGCTTTCTTT,CASNPTVDYWSAEAFF
NA,TRBV18,TRBJ1-3,TRBD1,TGTGCCAGCTCACCCTATGATGGACAGGGGGCCACTGGAAACACCATATATTTT,CASSPYDGQGATGNTIYF
NA,TRBV7-8,TRBJ1-2,NA,TGTGCCAGCAGCTCACTACCTACTTATGGCTACACCTTC,CASSSLPTYGYTF
once,TRBV28,TRBJ2-7,TRBD1,TGTGCCAGCAACCTCTCAGGGACAGGGGTCTACGAGCAGTACTTC,CASNLSGTGVYEQYF
NA,TRBV12-3/TRBV12-4,TRBJ1-3,TRBD1,TGTGCCAGCATATATGGCCAGGGGGCTCCTGGTTTT,CASIYGQGAPGF
NA,TRBV5-5,TRBJ2-1,TRBD1,TGTGCCAGCAGCTTGTTCCCCCCAGGGGGCGGATACAATGAGCAGTTCTTC,CASSLFPPGGGYNEQFF
NA,TRBV27,TRBJ1-2,NA,TGTGCCAGCAGTCAAGGGAGCATCTATGGCTACACCTTC,CASSQGSIYGYTF
NA,TRBV6-5,TRBJ2-7,NA,TGTGCCAGCACGGACCGGGACTCCTACGAGCAGTACTTC,CASTDRDSYEQYF
NA,TRBV7-9,TRBJ1-6,NA,TGTGCCAGCAGCCGAATAGGAGGGATCATAAATTCACCCCTCCACTTT,CASSRIGGIINSPLHF
NA,TRBV2,TRBJ2-7,NA,TGTGCCAGCAGTGACTTAAGGGGAGGCGACGAGCAGTACTTC,CASSDLRGGDEQYF
once,TRBV6-4,TRBJ2-3,NA,TGTGCCAGCAGTCTTACTAGCAGCACAGATACGCAGTATTTT,CASSLTSSTDTQYF
NA,TRBV28,TRBJ1-2,TRBD1,TGTGCCACCTCCGGGACAGGGCTTTATGGCTACACCTTC,CATSGTGLYGYTF
NA,TRBV3-1/TRBV3-2,TRBJ2-1,TRBD2,TGTGCCAGCAGCCGCGCAACTAGCGGAAACCCCTTGTCCTACAATGAGCAGTTCTTC,CASSRATSGNPLSYNEQFF
NA,TRBV28,TRBJ2-7,TRBD2,TGTGCCAGCAGTTTTCTCCTAGCGGGAGCGGGCGAGCAGTACTTC,CASSFLLAGAGEQYF
NA,TRBV5-4,TRBJ1-1,TRBD1,TGTGCCAGCAGCTTGGGAGACAGGGGCTCTGAAGCTTTCTTT,CASSLGDRGSEAFF
NA,TRBV4-1,TRBJ1-5,TRBD1,TGCGCCAGCAGCCAAGGGCGGGGCAGGGGGCGCCGGGGTAGTCAGCCCCAGCATTTT,CASSQGRGRGRRGSQPQHF
NA,TRBV7-2,TRBJ2-1,NA,TGTGCCAGCAGCTTAGAGAGTACCGCCTACAATGAGCAGTTCTTC,CASSLESTAYNEQFF
NA,TRBV27,TRBJ2-1,TRBD2,TGTGCCAGCAGTGGAGGAGCGGGGAGCGGGAGGGGTGAGCAGTTCTTC,CASSGGAGSGRGEQFF
NA,TRBV6-5,TRBJ2-1,TRBD2,TGTGCCAGCAGTTACTCCCCGGGGGACGGGAGGGGTGAGCAGTTCTTC,CASSYSPGDGRGEQFF
NA,TRBV19,TRBJ1-2,TRBD1,TGTGCCAGTAGTATCGCCCCGGGACAGAGCTATGGCTACACCTTC,CASSIAPGQSYGYTF
NA,TRBV5-1,TRBJ2-3,NA,TGCGCCAGCAGCTTGTTTCAGGGAGATACGCAGTATTTT,CASSLFQGDTQYF
NA,TRBV4-2,TRBJ2-3,NA,TGTGCCAGCAGCCAAGATCTCGATACGCAGTATTTT,CASSQDLDTQYF
NA,TRBV18,TRBJ2-3,NA,TGTGCCAGCTCACCACTATCCGGACAGAGCACAGATACGCAGTATTTT,CASSPLSGQSTDTQYF
NA,TRBV15,TRBJ1-5,TRBD1,TGTGCCACCAGCACCCGGACAGGGGATCAGCCCCAGCATTTT,CATSTRTGDQPQHF
once,TRBV28,TRBJ1-5,NA,TGTGCCAGCAGCCTACAGGGAAGTAGCAATCAGCCCCAGCATTTT,CASSLQGSSNQPQHF
NA,TRBV28,TRBJ2-4,NA,TGTGCCAGCAGTCGGAGGCTAACACACAAAAACATTCAGTACTTC,CASSRRLTHKNIQYF
NA,TRBV4-2,TRBJ1-6,TRBD1,TGTGCCAGCAGCCGAGGACAGGCCCAGGATTCACCCCTCCACTTT,CASSRGQAQDSPLHF
NA,TRBV10-2,TRBJ2-2,NA,TGCGCCAGCAGTGACGGTCCCTTGCTAGCGAGACCCCGGACCGGGGAGCTGTTTTTT,CASSDGPLLARPRTGELFF
NA,TRBV28,TRBJ1-6,NA,TGTGCCAGCAGTTTATACGGCGTGCGGCTCTATTCACCCCTCCACTTT,CASSLYGVRLYSPLHF
NA,TRBV21-1,TRBJ1-6,NA,TGTGCCAGCCCTCTCCTCCACTTT,CASPLLHF
NA,TRBV10-3,TRBJ1-1,NA,TGTGCCATCAGTGAGTCGGGCAGCGGGGGCACTGAAGCTTTCTTT,CAISESGSGGTEAFF
NA,TRBV29-1,TRBJ1-5,NA,TGCAGCGTCAGGGAGGGGAATCAGCCCCAGCATTTT,CSVREGNQPQHF
NA,TRBV6-4,TRBJ2-1,TRBD2,TGTGCCAGCAGTGACGGGACTAGCAATGAGCAGTTCTTC,CASSDGTSNEQFF
NA,TRBV11-2,TRBJ2-7,TRBD1,TGTGCCAGCAGCCCAATCAGGGGGCAACGCGAGCAGTACTTC,CASSPIRGQREQYF
NA,TRBV11-2,TRBJ2-1,NA,TGTGCCAGCAGCTTAAGATCGCTCGGGCTAGCGTCCTACAATGAGCAGTTCTTC,CASSLRSLGLASYNEQFF
NA,TRBV7-9,TRBJ2-5,NA,TGTGCCAGCAGCTTAGACGGGTTTCAAGAGACCCAGTACTTC,CASSLDGFQETQYF
NA,TRBV19,TRBJ2-2,NA,TGTGCCAGTAGTATAGGTGGCAGGGCCGGGGAGCTGTTTTTT,CASSIGGRAGELFF
NA,TRBV2,TRBJ1-2,NA,TGTGCCAGCAGTGGCAGTCAGGGCGGAAACTATGGCTACACCTTC,CASSGSQGGNYGYTF
NA,TRBV29-1,TRBJ2-7,TRBD1,TGCAGCGTTGGGACAGGGGAGAGGTACGAGCAGTACTTC,CSVGTGERYEQYF
NA,TRBV6-5,TRBJ1-1,NA,TGTGCCAGCAGTAGACAGAGGAACACTGAAGCTTTCTTT,CASSRQRNTEAFF
few,TRBV7-2,TRBJ1-1,NA,TGTGCCAGCAGCTCGGGATTTCTAAACACTGAAGCTTTCTTT,CASSSGFLNTEAFF
NA,TRBV10-2,TRBJ1-1,NA,TGCGCCAGCGTCCCCCCAGGCGTAACTGAAGCTTTCTTT,CASVPPGVTEAFF
NA,TRBV9,TRBJ2-1,TRBD2,TGTGCCAGCAGCGCGGCAGGGAGGGGTAAAAATGAGCAGTTCTTC,CASSAAGRGKNEQFF
NA,TRBV28,TRBJ2-1,TRBD2,TGTGCCAGCAGTCCGGTTTTGTCTAGCGGTGGCTCCTACAATGAGCAGTTCTTC,CASSPVLSSGGSYNEQFF
NA,TRBV5-4,TRBJ2-5,TRBD1,TGTGCCAGCAGTTTGGGACAGATTCTTGCCCAAGAGACCCAGTACTTC,CASSLGQILAQETQYF
NA,TRBV29-1,TRBJ2-7,TRBD2,TGCAGCGTTGAAGGCGGCGGGAGGGCCGACGAGCAGTACTTC,CSVEGGGRADEQYF
NA,TRBV7-3,TRBJ2-1,TRBD2,TGTGCCAGCAGCTTATCGACTAGCCGGGGAAGTGAGCAGTTCTTC,CASSLSTSRGSEQFF
NA,TRBV6-5,TRBJ2-7,NA,TGTGCCAGCAGTTACATCCGGGCAGGGAATTCCTACGAGCAGTACTTC,CASSYIRAGNSYEQYF